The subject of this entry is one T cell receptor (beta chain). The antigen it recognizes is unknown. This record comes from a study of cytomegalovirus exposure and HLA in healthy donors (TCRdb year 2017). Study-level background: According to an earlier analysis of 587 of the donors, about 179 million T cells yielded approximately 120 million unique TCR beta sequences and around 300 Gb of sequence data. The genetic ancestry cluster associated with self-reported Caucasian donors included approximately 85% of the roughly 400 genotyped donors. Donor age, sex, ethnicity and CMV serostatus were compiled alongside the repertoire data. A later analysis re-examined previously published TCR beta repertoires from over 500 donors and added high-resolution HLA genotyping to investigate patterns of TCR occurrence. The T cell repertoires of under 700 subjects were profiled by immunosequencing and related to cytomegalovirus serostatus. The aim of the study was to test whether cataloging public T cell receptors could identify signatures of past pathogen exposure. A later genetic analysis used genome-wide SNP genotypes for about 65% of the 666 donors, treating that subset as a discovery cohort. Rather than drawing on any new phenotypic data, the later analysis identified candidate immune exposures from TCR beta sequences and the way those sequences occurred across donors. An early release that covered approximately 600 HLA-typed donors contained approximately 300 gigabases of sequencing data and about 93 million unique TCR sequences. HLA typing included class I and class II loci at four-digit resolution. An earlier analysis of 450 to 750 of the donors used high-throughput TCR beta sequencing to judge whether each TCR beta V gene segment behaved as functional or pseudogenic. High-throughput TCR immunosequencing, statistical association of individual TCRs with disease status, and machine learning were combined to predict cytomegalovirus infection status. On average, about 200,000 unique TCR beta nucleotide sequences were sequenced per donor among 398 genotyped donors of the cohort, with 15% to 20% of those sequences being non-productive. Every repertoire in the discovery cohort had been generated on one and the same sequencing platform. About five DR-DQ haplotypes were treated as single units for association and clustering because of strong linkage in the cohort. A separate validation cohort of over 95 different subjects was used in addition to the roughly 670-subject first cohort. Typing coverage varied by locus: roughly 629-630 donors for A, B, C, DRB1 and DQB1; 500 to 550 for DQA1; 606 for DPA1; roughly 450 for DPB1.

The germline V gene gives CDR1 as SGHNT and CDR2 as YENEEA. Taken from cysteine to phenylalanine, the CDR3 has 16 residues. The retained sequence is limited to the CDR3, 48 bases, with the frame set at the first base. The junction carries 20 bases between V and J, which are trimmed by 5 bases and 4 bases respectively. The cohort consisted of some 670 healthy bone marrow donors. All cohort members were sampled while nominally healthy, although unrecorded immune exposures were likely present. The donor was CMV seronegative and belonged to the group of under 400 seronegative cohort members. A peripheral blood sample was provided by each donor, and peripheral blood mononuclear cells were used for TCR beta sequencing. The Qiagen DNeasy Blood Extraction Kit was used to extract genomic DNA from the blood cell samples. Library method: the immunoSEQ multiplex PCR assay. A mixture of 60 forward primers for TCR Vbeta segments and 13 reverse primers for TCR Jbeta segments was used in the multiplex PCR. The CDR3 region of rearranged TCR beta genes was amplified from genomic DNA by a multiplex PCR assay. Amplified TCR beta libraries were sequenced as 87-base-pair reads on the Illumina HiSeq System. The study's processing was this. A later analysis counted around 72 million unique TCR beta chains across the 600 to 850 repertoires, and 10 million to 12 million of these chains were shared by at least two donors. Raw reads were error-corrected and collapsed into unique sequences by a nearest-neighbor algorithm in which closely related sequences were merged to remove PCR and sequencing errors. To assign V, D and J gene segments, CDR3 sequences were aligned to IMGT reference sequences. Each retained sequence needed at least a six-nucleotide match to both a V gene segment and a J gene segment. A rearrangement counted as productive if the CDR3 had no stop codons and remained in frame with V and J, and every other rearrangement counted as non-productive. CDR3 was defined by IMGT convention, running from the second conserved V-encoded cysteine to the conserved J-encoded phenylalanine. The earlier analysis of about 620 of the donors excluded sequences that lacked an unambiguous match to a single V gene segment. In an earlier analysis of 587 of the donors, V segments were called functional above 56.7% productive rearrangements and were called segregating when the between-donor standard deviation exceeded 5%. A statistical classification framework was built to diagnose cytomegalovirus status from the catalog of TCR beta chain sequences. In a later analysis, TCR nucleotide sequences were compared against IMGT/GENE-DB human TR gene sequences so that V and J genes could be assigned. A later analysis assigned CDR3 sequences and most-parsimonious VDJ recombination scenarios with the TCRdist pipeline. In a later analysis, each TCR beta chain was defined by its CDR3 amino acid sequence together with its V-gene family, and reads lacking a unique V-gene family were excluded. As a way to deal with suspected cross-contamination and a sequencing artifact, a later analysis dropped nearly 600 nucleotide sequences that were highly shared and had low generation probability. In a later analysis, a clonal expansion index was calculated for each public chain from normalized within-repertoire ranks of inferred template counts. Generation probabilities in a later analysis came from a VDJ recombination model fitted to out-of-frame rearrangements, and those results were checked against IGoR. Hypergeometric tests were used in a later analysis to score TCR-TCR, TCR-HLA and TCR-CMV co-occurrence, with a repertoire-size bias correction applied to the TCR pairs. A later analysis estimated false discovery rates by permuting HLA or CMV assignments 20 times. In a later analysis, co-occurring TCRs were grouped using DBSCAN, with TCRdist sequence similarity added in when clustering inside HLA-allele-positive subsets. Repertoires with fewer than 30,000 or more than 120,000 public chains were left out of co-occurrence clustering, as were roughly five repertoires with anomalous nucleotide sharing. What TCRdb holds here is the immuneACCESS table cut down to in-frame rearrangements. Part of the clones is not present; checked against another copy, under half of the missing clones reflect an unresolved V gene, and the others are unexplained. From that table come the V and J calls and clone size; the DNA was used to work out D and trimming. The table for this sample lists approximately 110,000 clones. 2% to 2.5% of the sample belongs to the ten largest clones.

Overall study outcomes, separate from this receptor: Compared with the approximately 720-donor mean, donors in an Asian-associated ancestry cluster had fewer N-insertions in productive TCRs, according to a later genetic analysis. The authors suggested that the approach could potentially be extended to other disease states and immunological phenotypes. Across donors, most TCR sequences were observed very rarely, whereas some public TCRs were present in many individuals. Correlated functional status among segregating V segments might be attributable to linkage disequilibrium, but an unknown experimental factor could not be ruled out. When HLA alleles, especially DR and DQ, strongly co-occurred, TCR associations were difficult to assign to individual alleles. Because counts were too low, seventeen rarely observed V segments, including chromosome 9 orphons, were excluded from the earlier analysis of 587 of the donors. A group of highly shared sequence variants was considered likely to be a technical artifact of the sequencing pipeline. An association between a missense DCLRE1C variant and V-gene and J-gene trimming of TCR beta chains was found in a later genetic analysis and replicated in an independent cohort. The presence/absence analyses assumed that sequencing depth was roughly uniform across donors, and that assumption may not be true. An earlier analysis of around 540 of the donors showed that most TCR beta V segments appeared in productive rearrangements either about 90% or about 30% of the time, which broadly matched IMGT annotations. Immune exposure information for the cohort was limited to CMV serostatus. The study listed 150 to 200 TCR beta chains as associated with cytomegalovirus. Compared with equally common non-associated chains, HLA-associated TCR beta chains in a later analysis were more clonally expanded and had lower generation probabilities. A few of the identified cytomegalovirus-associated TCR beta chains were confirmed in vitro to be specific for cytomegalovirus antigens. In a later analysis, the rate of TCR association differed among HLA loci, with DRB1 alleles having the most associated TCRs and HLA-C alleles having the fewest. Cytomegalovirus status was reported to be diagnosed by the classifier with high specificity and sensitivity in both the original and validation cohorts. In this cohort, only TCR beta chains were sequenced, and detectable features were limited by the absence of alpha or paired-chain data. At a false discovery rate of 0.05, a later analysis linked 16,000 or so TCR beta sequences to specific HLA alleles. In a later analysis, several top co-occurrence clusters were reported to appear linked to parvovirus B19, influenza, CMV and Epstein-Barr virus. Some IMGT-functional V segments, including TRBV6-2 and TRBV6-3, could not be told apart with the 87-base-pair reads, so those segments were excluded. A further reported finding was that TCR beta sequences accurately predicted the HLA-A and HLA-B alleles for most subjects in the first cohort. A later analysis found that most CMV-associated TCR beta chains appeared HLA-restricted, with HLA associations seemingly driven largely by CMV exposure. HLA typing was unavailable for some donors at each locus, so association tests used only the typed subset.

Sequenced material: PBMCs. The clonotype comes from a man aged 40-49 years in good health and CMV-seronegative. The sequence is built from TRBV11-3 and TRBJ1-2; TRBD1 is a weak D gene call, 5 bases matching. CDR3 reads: CASSPPTAGVGYGYTF. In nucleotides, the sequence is TGTGCCAGCAGCCCGCCGACAGCTGGAGTGGGCTATGGCTACACCTTC.